What follows is one T cell receptor beta chain and its context. The antigen remains unidentified. These data originate in a study of vaccination effects on CD4 cells after COVID-19. At the level of the study: Convalescent patients, a few in all, were sampled both early and late after vaccination.

Whole-study findings and limits: The study found that post-vaccine spike-reactive clones in convalescents were mainly new vaccine-induced clones.

Using immunoSEQ multiplex PCR, the repertoire was profiled, and TCRdb retains in-frame clones only, with some absent. The sample includes 13,000 to 15,000 clones, 76% of them seen just once. Antigen-specific CD4+ T cells were first expanded with viral peptide pools by the ViraFEST assay and only then sequenced. Culture proceeded for more than 8 days, and CD4+ T cells were then isolated. From March to December 2020, the person had a SARS-CoV-2 infection that was confirmed by PCR. Each person got two doses of an mRNA SARS-CoV-2 vaccine, BNT162b2 or mRNA-1273. V lost 1 base to trimming and J lost 5 bases, with 5 bases between them. Germline V gene data show CDR1 as LNHNV and CDR2 as YYDKDF (reference sequence). This CDR3 has 12 amino acids.

The receptor comes from a human donor who had a prior SARS-CoV-2 infection. The rearrangement links TRBV15 to TRBJ1-2; D is undetermined. The sequences come from CD4+ T cells from PBMCs cultured with HCoV-NL63 spike peptides, collected after COVID-19 vaccination. The DNA of the CDR3 is TGTGCCACCAGCAGAGGCAGTTATGGCTACACCTTC. Translated, it gives CATSRGSYGYTF.